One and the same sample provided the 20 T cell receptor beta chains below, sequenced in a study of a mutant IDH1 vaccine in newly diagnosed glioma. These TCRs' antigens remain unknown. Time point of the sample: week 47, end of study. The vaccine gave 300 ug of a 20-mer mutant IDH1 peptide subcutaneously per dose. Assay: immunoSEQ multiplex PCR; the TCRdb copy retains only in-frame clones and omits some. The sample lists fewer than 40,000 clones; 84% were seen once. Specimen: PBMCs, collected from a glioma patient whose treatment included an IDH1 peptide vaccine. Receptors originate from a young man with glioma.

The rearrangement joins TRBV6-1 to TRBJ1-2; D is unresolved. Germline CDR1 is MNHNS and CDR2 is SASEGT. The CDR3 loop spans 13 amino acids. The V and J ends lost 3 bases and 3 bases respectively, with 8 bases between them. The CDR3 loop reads CASSEGIDYGYTF. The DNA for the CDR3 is TGTGCCAGCAGTGAGGGAATAGACTATGGCTACACCTTC.

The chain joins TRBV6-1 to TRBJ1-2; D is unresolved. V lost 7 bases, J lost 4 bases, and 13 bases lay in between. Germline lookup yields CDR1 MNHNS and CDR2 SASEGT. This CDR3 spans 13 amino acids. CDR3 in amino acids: CASTENRPYGYTF. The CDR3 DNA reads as TGTGCCAGCACGGAGAACAGACCCTATGGCTACACCTTC.

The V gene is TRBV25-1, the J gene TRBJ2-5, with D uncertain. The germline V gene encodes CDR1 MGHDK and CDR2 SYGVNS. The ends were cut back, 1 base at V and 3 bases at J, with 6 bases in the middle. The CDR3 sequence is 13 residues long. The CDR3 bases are TGTGCCAGCAGTGAATTGGATGAAGAGACCCAGTACTTC. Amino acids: CASSELDEETQYF.

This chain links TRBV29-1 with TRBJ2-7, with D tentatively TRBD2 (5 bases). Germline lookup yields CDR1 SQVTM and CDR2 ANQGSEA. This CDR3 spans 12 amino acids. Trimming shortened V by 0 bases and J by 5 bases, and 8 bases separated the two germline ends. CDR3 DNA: TGCAGCGTTGAAGAAGGAGGAAACGAGCAGTACTTC. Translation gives CSVEEGGNEQYF.

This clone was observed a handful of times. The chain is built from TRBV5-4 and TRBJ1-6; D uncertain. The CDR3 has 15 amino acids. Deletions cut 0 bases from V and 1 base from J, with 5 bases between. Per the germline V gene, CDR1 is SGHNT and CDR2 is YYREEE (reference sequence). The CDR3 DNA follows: TGTGCCAGCAGCTTGGCCGGGTCCTATAATTCACCCCTCCACTTT. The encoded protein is CASSLAGSYNSPLHF. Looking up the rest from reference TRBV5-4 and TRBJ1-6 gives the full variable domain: ETGVTQSPTHLIKTRGQQVTLRCSSQSGHNTVSWYQQALGQGPQFIFQYYREEENGRGNFPPRFSGLQFPNYSSELNVNALELDDSALYLCASSLAGSYNSPLHFGNGTRLTVT.

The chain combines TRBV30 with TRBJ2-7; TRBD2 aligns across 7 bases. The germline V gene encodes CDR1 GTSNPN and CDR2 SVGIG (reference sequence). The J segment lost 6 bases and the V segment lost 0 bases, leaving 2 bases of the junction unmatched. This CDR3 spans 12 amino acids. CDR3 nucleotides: TGTGCCTGGAGTGTACTAGCGACCGAGCAGTACTTC. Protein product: CAWSVLATEQYF.

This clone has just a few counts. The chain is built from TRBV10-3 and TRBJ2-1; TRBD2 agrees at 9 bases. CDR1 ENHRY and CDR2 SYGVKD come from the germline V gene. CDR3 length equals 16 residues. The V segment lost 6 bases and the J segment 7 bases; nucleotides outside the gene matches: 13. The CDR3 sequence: CAIREGLAKAKNEQFF. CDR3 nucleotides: TGTGCCATCAGAGAGGGACTAGCAAAGGCGAAGAATGAGCAGTTCTTC.

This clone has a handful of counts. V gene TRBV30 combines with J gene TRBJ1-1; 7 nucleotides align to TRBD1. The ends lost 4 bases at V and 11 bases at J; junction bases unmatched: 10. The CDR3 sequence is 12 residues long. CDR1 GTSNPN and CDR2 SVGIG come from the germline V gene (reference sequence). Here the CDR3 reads CAWKQGMSRAFF. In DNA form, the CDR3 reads TGTGCCTGGAAACAGGGGATGAGTCGCGCTTTCTTT.

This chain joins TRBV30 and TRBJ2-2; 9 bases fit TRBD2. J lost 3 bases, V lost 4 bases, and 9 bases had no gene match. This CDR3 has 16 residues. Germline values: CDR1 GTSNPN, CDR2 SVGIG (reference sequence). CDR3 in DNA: TGTGCCTGGATCGGCGGGGGGGCGCCGTACACCGGGGAGCTGTTTTTT. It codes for CAWIGGGAPYTGELFF.

For the CDR3, the DNA is TGTGCCAGCAGCCAAGCCAGAGCCCTCACAGATACGCAGTATTTT. This gives the protein CASSQARALTDTQYF. The rearrangement uses TRBV14 and TRBJ2-3; no reliable D call. Trimming pared 1 base from V and 2 bases from J, leaving 10 bases between. CDR3 length: 15 amino acids. Germline V CDR1 and CDR2: SGHDN, FVKESK.

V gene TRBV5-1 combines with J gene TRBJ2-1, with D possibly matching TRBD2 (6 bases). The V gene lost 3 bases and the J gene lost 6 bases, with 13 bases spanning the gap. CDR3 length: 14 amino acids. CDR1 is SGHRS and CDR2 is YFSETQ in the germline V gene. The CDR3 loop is CASSWGGGSNEQFF. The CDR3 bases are TGCGCCAGCAGCTGGGGAGGAGGGAGCAATGAGCAGTTCTTC.

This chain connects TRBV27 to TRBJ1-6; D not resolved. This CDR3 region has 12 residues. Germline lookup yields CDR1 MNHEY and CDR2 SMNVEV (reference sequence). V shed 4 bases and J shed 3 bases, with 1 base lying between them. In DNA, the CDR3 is TGTGCCAGCAGTTACTATAATTCACCCCTCCACTTT. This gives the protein CASSYYNSPLHF.

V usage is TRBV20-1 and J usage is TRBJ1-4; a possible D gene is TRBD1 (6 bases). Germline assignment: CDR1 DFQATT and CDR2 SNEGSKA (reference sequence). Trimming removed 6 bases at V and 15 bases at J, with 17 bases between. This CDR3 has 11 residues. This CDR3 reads CSAPLGGWMFF. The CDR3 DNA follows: TGCAGTGCCCCGTTAGGGGGGTGGATGTTTTTT.

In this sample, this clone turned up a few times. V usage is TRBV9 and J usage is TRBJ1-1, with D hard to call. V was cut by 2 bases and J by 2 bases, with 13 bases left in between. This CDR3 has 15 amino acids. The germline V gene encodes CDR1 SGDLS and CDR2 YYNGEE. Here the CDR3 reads CASSVGLPDNTEAFF. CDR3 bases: TGTGCCAGCAGCGTCGGACTCCCCGACAACACTGAAGCTTTCTTT.

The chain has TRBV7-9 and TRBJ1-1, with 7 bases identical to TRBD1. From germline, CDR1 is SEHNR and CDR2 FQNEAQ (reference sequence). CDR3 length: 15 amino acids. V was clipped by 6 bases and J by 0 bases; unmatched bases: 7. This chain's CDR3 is CASRKGTDMNTEAFF. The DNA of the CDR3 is TGTGCCAGCAGAAAAGGGACAGACATGAACACTGAAGCTTTCTTT.

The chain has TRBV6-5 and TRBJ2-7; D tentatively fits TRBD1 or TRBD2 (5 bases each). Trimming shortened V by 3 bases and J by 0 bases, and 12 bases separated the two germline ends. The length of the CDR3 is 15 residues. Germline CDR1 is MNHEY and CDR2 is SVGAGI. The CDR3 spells CASSYSGLGSYEQYF. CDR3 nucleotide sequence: TGTGCCAGCAGTTATTCGGGGCTGGGCTCCTACGAGCAGTACTTC.

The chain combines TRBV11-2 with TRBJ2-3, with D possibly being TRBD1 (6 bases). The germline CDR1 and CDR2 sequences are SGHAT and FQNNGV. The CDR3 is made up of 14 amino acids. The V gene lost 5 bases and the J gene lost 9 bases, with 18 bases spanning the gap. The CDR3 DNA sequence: TGTGCCAGCAGCCCCATCCTACAGGGAAGCACGCAGTATTTT. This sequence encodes CASSPILQGSTQYF.

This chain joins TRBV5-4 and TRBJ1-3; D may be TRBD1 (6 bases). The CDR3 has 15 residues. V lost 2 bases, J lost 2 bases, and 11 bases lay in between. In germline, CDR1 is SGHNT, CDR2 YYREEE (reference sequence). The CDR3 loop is CASSLTGSPGNTIYF. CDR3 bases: TGTGCCAGCAGCTTAACAGGGAGCCCTGGAAACACCATATATTTT.

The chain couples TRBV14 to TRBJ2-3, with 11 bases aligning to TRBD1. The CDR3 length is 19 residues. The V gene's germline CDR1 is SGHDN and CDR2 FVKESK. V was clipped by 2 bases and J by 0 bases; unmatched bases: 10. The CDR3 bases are TGTGCCAGCAGCCAACGGACAGGGGGCGTCCGTTCTAGCACAGATACGCAGTATTTT. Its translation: CASSQRTGGVRSSTDTQYF.

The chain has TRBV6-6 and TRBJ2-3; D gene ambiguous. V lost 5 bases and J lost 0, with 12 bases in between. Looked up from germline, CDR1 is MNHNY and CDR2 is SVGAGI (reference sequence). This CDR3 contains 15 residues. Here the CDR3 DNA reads TGTGCCAGCAGTGCATACCCGCCTAGCACAGATACGCAGTATTTT. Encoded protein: CASSAYPPSTDTQYF.